Included here is one T cell receptor (beta chain) sequence, with context. This sample stems from a study of blood T cell repertoires in COVID-19. For recovered donors of Cohort 3, there were two negative PCRs, clearance, or symptom resolution. The CDR3 loop spans 14 amino acids. Trimming removed 0 bases from V and 6 bases from J, with 10 bases in between. The V gene's germline CDR1 is SGHRS and CDR2 YFSETQ. Profiled with immunoSEQ multiplex PCR; TCRdb holds only in-frame clones, not every one. Here the sample spans more than 350,000 clones, around nine tenths being singletons. The receptor was isolated from a woman between 45 and 65 years old who had recovered from COVID-19. The gene calls are TRBV5-1 and TRBJ2-4; tentatively, D is TRBD1 (6 bases). The source material was PBMCs or T cells enriched from blood (not recorded which). The chain's CDR3 is CASSLGDILNIQYF. DNA for the CDR3: TGCGCCAGCAGCTTGGGGGACATACTAAACATTCAGTACTTC.